This T cell receptor (beta chain) emerged from a study of shared T cell receptors in the human thymus. TCRdb's copy holds only in-frame clones and misses some; the assay was immunoSEQ multiplex PCR. Of over 650,000 clones in the sample, about 87% were seen once. Trimming removed 0 bases at V and 2 bases at J, with 7 bases between. This CDR3 has 14 amino acids. The germline CDR1 and CDR2 sequences are MGHRA and YSYEKL. These data also featured in a second study, about human thymus T cells.

This chain uses TRBV4-1 with TRBJ1-2, with D uncertain. The sample was thymocytes. The origin of this receptor is a boy under three years old with a congenital heart defect. The CDR3 sequence: CASSQDRLNYGYTF. The CDR3 nucleotides are TGCGCCAGCAGCCAAGACAGGTTAAACTATGGCTACACCTTC.